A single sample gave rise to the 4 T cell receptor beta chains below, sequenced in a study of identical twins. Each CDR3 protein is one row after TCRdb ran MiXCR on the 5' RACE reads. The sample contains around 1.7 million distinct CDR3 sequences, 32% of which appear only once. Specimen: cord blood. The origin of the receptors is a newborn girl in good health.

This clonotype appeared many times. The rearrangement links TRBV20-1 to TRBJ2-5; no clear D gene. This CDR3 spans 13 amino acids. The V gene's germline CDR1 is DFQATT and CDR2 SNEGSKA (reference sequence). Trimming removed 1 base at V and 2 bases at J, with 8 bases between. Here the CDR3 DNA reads TGCAGTGCTAGAGTCGGCCTACAAGAGACCCAGTACTTC. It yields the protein CSARVGLQETQYF.

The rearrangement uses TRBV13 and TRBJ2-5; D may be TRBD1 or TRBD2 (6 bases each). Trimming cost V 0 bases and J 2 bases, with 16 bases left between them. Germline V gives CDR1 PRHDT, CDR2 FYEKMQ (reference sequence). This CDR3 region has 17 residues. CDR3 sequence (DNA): TGTGCCAGCAGCTTAGGGGGGGCCGGGACTTTACAAGAGACCCAGTACTTC. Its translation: CASSLGGAGTLQETQYF.

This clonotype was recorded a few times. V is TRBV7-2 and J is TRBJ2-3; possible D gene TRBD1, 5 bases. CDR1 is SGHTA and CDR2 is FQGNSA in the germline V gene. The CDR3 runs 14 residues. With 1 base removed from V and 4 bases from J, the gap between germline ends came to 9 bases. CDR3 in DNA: TGTGCCAGCAGCTTAGGGCAACAGGCAGATACGCAGTATTTT. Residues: CASSLGQQADTQYF.

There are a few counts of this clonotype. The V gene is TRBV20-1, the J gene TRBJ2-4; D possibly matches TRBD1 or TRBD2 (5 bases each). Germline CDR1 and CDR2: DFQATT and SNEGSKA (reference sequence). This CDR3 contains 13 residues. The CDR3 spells CSPTEFGTNIQYF. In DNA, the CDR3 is TGCAGCCCTACGGAGTTTGGGACAAACATTCAGTACTTC.